The present T cell receptor (beta chain) was sequenced within a study of T cell responses to AZD1222 COVID-19 vaccine. Overall study findings and caveats: There were repertoire samples only from the period after the peak T cell response.

TCRdb's copy holds only in-frame clones and misses some; the assay was immunoSEQ multiplex PCR. The sample carries about 120,000 clones, approximately 85% recorded once. This CDR3 contains 12 residues. The J segment lost 7 bases and the V segment lost 7 bases, leaving 3 bases of the junction unmatched. With regard to this clone: Its cognate antigen is unknown.

This clonotype originated in an adult in good health. The sequencing used peripheral blood, collected on day 0 of AZD1222 vaccination. The chain couples TRBV12-3 or TRBV12-4 to TRBJ2-2; TRBD1 aligns across 7 bases. The CDR3 reads CASIGGGGELFF. Written as DNA, the CDR3 is TGTGCCAGCATAGGGGGCGGCGGGGAGCTGTTTTTT.